This T cell receptor beta chain was recorded in a study of CD8 T cells in ankylosing spondylitis. The CDR3 is 17 residues long. The V and J ends lost 1 base and 3 bases, in that order; junction bases with no gene match: 10. Germline V gives CDR1 DFQATT, CDR2 SNEGSKA (reference sequence). Libraries for TCR beta were made by quantitative 5'-RACE with molecular barcodes. TCRdb re-called the 5' RACE reads with MiXCR, one entry per CDR3 protein. The repertoire consists of roughly 280,000 distinct CDR3 sequences, with 20% occurring once and the leading ten covering roughly 7.3%. Concerning this clonotype: The antigen is not known.

Notes on the study in general: It appeared that ankylosing spondylitis blood was characterized by a TCR beta motif of under ten highly homologous variants. As reported, disease-linked clones showed significant enrichment in matched ankylosing spondylitis synovial fluid. Peripheral blood held disease-linked clones only at relatively low frequency, and these were CD8+.

The TCR sequence derives from a male donor with ankylosing spondylitis or in good health (not recorded which). The genes are TRBV20-1 and TRBJ2-1; 9 nucleotides line up with TRBD2. Sequenced: blood, either unsorted or a sorted T cell fraction (not recorded which). In DNA, the CDR3 is TGCAGTGCTAGAGCCCTCGAGGCGGGAGGGATCTACAATGAGCAGTTCTTC. This gives the protein CSARALEAGGIYNEQFF.